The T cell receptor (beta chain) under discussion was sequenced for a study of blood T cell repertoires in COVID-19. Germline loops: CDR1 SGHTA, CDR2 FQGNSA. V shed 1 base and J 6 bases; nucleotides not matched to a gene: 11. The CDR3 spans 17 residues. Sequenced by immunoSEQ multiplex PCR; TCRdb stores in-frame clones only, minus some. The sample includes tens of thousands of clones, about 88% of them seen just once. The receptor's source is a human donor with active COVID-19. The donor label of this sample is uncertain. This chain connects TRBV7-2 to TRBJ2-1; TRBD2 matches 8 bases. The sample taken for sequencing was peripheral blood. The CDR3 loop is CASSLGAGTRRINEQFF. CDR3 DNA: TGTGCCAGCAGCTTAGGGGCGGGGACTAGGCGGATCAATGAGCAGTTCTTC. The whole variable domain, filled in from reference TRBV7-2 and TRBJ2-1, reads GAGVSQSPSNKVTEKGKDVELRCDPISGHTALYWYRQSLGQGLEFLIYFQGNSAPDKSGLPSDRFSAERTGGSVSTLTIQRTQQEDSAVYLCASSLGAGTRRINEQFFGPGTRLTVL.